The 24 T cell receptor beta chains below come from one sample, sequenced in a study of yellow fever vaccine responses in identical twins. TCRdb used MiXCR to reprocess the RT-PCR reads, holding one entry per CDR3 protein. The sample carries about 6,900 distinct CDR3 sequences, 80% to 85% recorded once. The material was T cells from blood (PBMCs), unsorted or a sorted subset (not recorded which), obtained before or after yellow fever vaccination (not recorded which). Receptor source: a young woman who received the yellow fever vaccine.

The rearrangement joins TRBV19 to TRBJ1-1; D may be TRBD1 (5 bases). There are 13 residues in the CDR3. With 6 bases removed from V and 3 bases from J, the gap between germline ends came to 11 bases. CDR1 is LNHDA and CDR2 is SQIVND in the germline V gene (reference sequence). DNA for the CDR3: TGTGCCAGTAGCTTCGACAGTTACACTGAAGCTTTCTTT. Encoded protein: CASSFDSYTEAFF.

This clonotype has only one observation. The chain is built from TRBV29-1 and TRBJ2-7; 10 nucleotides agree with TRBD1. V dropped 2 bases and J dropped 4; count of bases not matched to a gene: 2. The CDR3 is 13 residues long. CDR1 and CDR2 (germline): SQVTM, ANQGSEA. CDR3 in amino acids: CSVELGQGYEQYF. CDR3 DNA sequence: TGCAGCGTTGAATTGGGACAGGGGTACGAGCAGTACTTC.

The chain has TRBV18 and TRBJ2-1; no firm D call. V lost 0 bases and J 9 bases, leaving 18 bases between the germline ends. Germline CDR1 is KGHSH and CDR2 is LQKENI. The CDR3 runs 16 residues. The CDR3 sequence: CASSPPISVRYGEQFF. In DNA form, the CDR3 reads TGTGCCAGCTCACCACCGATCAGCGTTCGGTATGGTGAGCAGTTCTTC.

The gene calls are TRBV28 and TRBJ2-3, with 7 bases aligning to TRBD1. The CDR3 extends over 17 amino acids. Germline V CDR1 and CDR2: MDHEN, SYDVKM. With 7 bases clipped from V and 2 bases from J, the junction kept 15 bases outside the gene matches. The CDR3 DNA sequence: TGTGCCAGCATCATGGGGACAGACGTCCTATCCACAGATACGCAGTATTTT. This sequence encodes CASIMGTDVLSTDTQYF.

The J gene is TRBJ2-7, the V gene TRBV29-1; no reliable D call. Per germline, CDR1 SQVTM and CDR2 ANQGSEA. This CDR3 spans 13 amino acids. V was cut by 5 bases and J by 3 bases, with 14 bases left in between. CDR3 loop: CSVSWSQDYEQYF. DNA of the CDR3: TGCAGCGTTTCATGGAGCCAGGACTACGAGCAGTACTTC.

The chain combines TRBV15 with TRBJ2-3, with unresolved D. CDR1 is LNHNV, CDR2 YYDKDF, per germline (reference sequence). The CDR3 runs 13 residues. V was cut by 4 bases and J by 0 bases, with 5 bases left in between. The DNA of the CDR3 is TGTGCCACCAGCAAGACTAGCACAGATACGCAGTATTTT. It is translated as CATSKTSTDTQYF. Looking up the rest from reference TRBV15 and TRBJ2-3 gives the full variable domain: DAMVIQNPRYQVTQFGKPVTLSCSQTLNHNVMYWYQQKSSQAPKLLFHYYDKDFNNEADTPDNFQSRRPNTSFCFLDIRSPGLGDTAMYLCATSKTSTDTQYFGPGTRLTVL.

This chain connects TRBV29-1 to TRBJ1-2; D gene unclear. Looked up from germline, CDR1 is SQVTM and CDR2 is ANQGSEA. The CDR3 runs to 14 residues. Trimming left V 2 bases short and J 3 bases short, with 13 bases between. The CDR3 region has the DNA TGCAGCGTTGAAAATGTCCTCACAGACTATGGCTACACCTTC. Its translation is CSVENVLTDYGYTF. Drawing the rest from reference TRBV29-1 and TRBJ1-2, the complete variable domain is SAVISQKPSRDICQRGTSLTIQCQVDSQVTMMFWYRQQPGQSLTLIATANQGSEATYESGFVIDKFPISRPNLTFSTLTVSNMSPEDSSIYLCSVENVLTDYGYTFGSGTRLTVV.

The chain has TRBV4-3 and TRBJ2-7; D gene unclear. The germline gives CDR1 LGHNA, CDR2 YSLEER. This CDR3 comprises 14 residues. V gave up 1 base and J gave up 3 bases, with 10 bases separating them. CDR3 DNA: TGCGCCAGCAGCCAAGTCGTGCCGAGCTACGAGCAGTACTTC. Its translation is CASSQVVPSYEQYF.

The chain is built from TRBV7-9 and TRBJ2-1; possibly TRBD1 for D (6 bases). Germline V gene lookup returns CDR1 SEHNR and CDR2 FQNEAQ (reference sequence). V lost 1 base and J 6 bases, leaving 13 bases between the germline ends. This CDR3 contains 15 residues. CDR3 in DNA: TGTGCCAGCAGCTTAGACTCTGGACAGATCAATGAGCAGTTCTTC. Translating it yields CASSLDSGQINEQFF. The complete variable domain, with remaining parts taken from reference TRBV7-9 and TRBJ2-1, reads DTGVSQNPRHKITKRGQNVTFRCDPISEHNRLYWYRQTLGQGPEFLTYFQNEAQLEKSRLLSDRFSAERPKGSFSTLEIQRTEQGDSAMYLCASSLDSGQINEQFFGPGTRLTVL.

This clonotype was counted a single time. The gene calls are TRBV29-1 and TRBJ2-5, with D possibly matching TRBD2 (5 bases). The germline gives CDR1 SQVTM, CDR2 ANQGSEA. The V gene lost 3 bases and the J gene lost 7 bases, with 12 bases spanning the gap. The CDR3 has 12 residues. CDR3 DNA: TGCAGCGTTGACAGTGGCCGGGGGACCCAGTACTTC. Translation gives CSVDSGRGTQYF.

The chain is built from TRBV7-9 and TRBJ2-7; 7 bases fit TRBD1. Germline CDR1 reads SEHNR; CDR2 reads FQNEAQ (reference sequence). The CDR3 sequence is 14 residues long. V was clipped by 7 bases and J by 1 base; unmatched bases: 7. CDR3 sequence: CASNEGDSSYEQYF. CDR3 nucleotides: TGTGCCAGCAACGAAGGGGACAGTTCCTACGAGCAGTACTTC.

This chain uses TRBV29-1 with TRBJ1-2; D is perhaps TRBD1 (6 bases). Per the germline V gene, CDR1 is SQVTM and CDR2 is ANQGSEA. The CDR3 is made up of 11 amino acids. Trimming pared 8 bases from V and 4 bases from J, leaving 11 bases between. CDR3 protein: CSFRDIYGYTF. Here the CDR3 DNA reads TGCAGCTTCCGGGACATCTATGGCTACACCTTC.

The chain joins TRBV6-5 to TRBJ1-5; no definite D call. The ends were cut back, 2 bases at V and 0 bases at J, with 2 bases in the middle. In germline, CDR1 is MNHEY, CDR2 SVGAGI. The CDR3 consists of 13 residues. The CDR3 spells CASSYDSNQPQHF. CDR3 DNA: TGTGCCAGCAGTTACGATAGCAATCAGCCCCAGCATTTT.

The chain carries TRBV2 and TRBJ2-7; D is perhaps TRBD1 (7 bases). The CDR3 is made up of 14 amino acids. V was shortened by 11 bases and J by 1 base, with 18 bases between the two germline ends. CDR1 and CDR2 (germline): SNHLY, FYNNEI. CDR3 in amino acids: CALGGREDSYEQYF. The CDR3 region has the DNA TGTGCCTTAGGGGGCAGGGAGGATTCCTACGAGCAGTACTTC.

In this sample, this clonotype turned up a few times. V gene TRBV6-2 or TRBV6-3 combines with J gene TRBJ1-2; D call uncertain. V lost 2 bases to trimming and J lost 0 bases, with 25 bases between them. The CDR3 has 20 amino acids. Germline V gene sequence: CDR1 MNHEY, CDR2 SVGEGT. CDR3 bases: TGTGCCAGCAGTTACACCGAGAGGGCCCCGGACGCCGTTACTAACTATGGCTACACCTTC. Its protein product is CASSYTERAPDAVTNYGYTF.

The DNA of the CDR3 is TGTGCCAGCAGCTTAGGTTACGGGCTCGAGGAAGATACGCAGTATTTT. It is translated as CASSLGYGLEEDTQYF. The genes are TRBV11-1 and TRBJ2-3; D unclear. CDR3 size: 16 residues. V was shortened by 1 base and J by 5 bases, with 16 bases between the two germline ends. Germline assignment: CDR1 SGHAT and CDR2 FQDESV (reference sequence).

This clonotype was recorded a few times. The chain carries TRBV10-3 and TRBJ1-1; no definite D call. The CDR3 runs to 11 residues. Per the germline V gene, CDR1 is ENHRY and CDR2 is SYGVKD. V lost 7 bases, J lost 1 base, and 4 bases lay in between. CDR3 residues: CAINSNTEAFF. The CDR3 nucleotides are TGTGCCATCAACTCGAACACTGAAGCTTTCTTT.

This sequence joins TRBV11-1 and TRBJ2-1; TRBD2 might be the D (5 bases). V lost 0 bases and J lost 8, with 14 bases in between. Germline V gene data show CDR1 as SGHAT and CDR2 as FQDESV (reference sequence). This CDR3 contains 15 residues. The chain's CDR3 is CASSLAGVGGDEQFF. In DNA form, the CDR3 reads TGTGCCAGCAGCTTAGCGGGAGTAGGCGGCGATGAGCAGTTCTTC.

The CDR3 coding sequence is TGCAGTGCTAAAAGCCCCCCTAAGGAGGTGTATAATGAGCAGTTCTTC. This sequence encodes CSAKSPPKEVYNEQFF. The chain employs TRBV20-1 and TRBJ2-1; TRBD2 might be the D (5 bases). The CDR3 sequence is 16 residues long. Germline V CDR1 and CDR2: DFQATT, SNEGSKA (reference sequence). V lost 4 bases and J lost 7, with 23 bases in between.

The count of this clonotype is one. V gene TRBV20-1 combines with J gene TRBJ2-1, with 10 bases fitting TRBD2. The CDR3 extends over 14 amino acids. Unmatched junction bases numbered 9, after V lost 4 bases and J lost 9 bases. Germline assignment: CDR1 DFQATT and CDR2 SNEGSKA (reference sequence). The CDR3 nucleotides read TGCAGTGCTAATAGTGGGACTAGCGACCGTGAGCAGTTCTTC. Encoded protein: CSANSGTSDREQFF.

This chain connects TRBV7-9 to TRBJ2-1; TRBD2 matches 8 bases. From germline, CDR1 is SEHNR and CDR2 FQNEAQ (reference sequence). The CDR3 loop spans 14 amino acids. V shed 8 bases, J shed 7 bases, and the junction held 10 bases outside the gene matches. DNA of the CDR3: TGTGCCAGCTTAGGCGGGGGGCCTATAAATGAGCAGTTCTTC. It yields the protein CASLGGGPINEQFF.

V and J are TRBV30 and TRBJ2-5, with D perhaps matching TRBD2 (6 bases). Trimming cost V 3 bases and J 3 bases, with 11 bases left between them. In germline, CDR1 is GTSNPN, CDR2 SVGIG (reference sequence). This CDR3 has 13 amino acids. The DNA of the CDR3 is TGTGCCTGGAGCCTCGGGACTGAAGAGACCCAGTACTTC. It specifies CAWSLGTEETQYF.

The chain is built from TRBV28 and TRBJ2-3, with 7 bases that match TRBD2. Germline lookup yields CDR1 MDHEN and CDR2 SYDVKM. V dropped 6 bases and J dropped 6; count of bases not matched to a gene: 12. The CDR3 sequence is 15 residues long. The chain's CDR3 is CASSNPPSGGDTQYF. The CDR3 nucleotides are TGTGCCAGCAGCAATCCCCCTAGCGGTGGGGATACGCAGTATTTT.

The chain employs TRBV29-1 and TRBJ2-7, with D possibly being TRBD2 (5 bases). Germline CDR1 is SQVTM and CDR2 is ANQGSEA. Trimming pared 6 bases from V and 2 bases from J, leaving 11 bases between. The CDR3 runs 12 residues. CDR3 loop: CSVVDSAYEQYF. The CDR3 coding sequence is TGCAGCGTGGTGGACTCAGCCTACGAGCAGTACTTC.